A selection of T cell receptor beta chains follows, all from one sample in a study of cytomegalovirus exposure and HLA in healthy donors. The method was immunoSEQ multiplex PCR; TCRdb's version includes in-frame clones alone and lacks a portion of them. The sample lists approximately 160,000 clones, 65% to 70% seen once, with 4.5% in the top ten. Sequencing used PBMCs. Receptor source: a woman between 18 and 29 years old in good health and CMV-seropositive. The CDR3 runs from the conserved cysteine through the conserved F or W. The D gene is left open where the match is weak. Clone size, where shown, is once, few, many, or a class for clones that have expanded.

>NA|TRBD1|TRBJ1-2|TRBV6-1
CASSESRDRGGYTF
TGTGCCAGCAGTGAATCCCGGGACAGGGGCGGCTACACCTTC
>NA|TRBD1|TRBJ1-2|TRBV7-9
CASSLGGDRGTAGYTF
TGTGCCAGCAGCTTAGGCGGAGACAGGGGGACGGCTGGCTACACCTTC
>NA|TRBD1|TRBJ2-3|TRBV5-1
CASSFQGEGTDTQYF
TGCGCCAGCAGCTTCCAGGGGGAAGGCACAGATACGCAGTATTTT
>NA|NA|TRBJ1-2|TRBV25-1
CASRSGIYGYTF
TGTGCCAGCCGCTCGGGGATCTATGGCTACACCTTC
>few|NA|TRBJ2-3|TRBV4-1
CASRTTSLLRDTQYF
TGCGCCAGCAGGACGACTAGTCTCCTCCGAGATACGCAGTATTTT
>few|NA|TRBJ1-3|TRBV9
CASSVWAGAGNTIYF
TGTGCCAGCAGCGTATGGGCGGGAGCAGGAAACACCATATATTTT
>NA|TRBD1|TRBJ1-5|TRBV4-1
CASSPSWDSVNQPQHF
TGCGCCAGCAGCCCGTCTTGGGACAGCGTAAATCAGCCCCAGCATTTT
>NA|TRBD1|TRBJ1-1|TRBV28
CASRDRVDTEAFF
TGTGCCAGCAGGGACAGGGTTGACACTGAAGCTTTCTTT
>NA|TRBD1|TRBJ1-2|TRBV5-4
CASSLGTGNYGYTF
TGTGCCAGCAGCTTAGGGACAGGGAACTATGGCTACACCTTC
>NA|NA|TRBJ2-3|TRBV7-3
CASSLTGGTLITDTQYF
TGTGCCAGCAGCTTAACGGGCGGGACCCTTATCACAGATACGCAGTATTTT
>once|TRBD1|TRBJ1-4|TRBV7-2
CASSLQGGLGEKLFF
TGTGCCAGCAGCTTACAGGGGGGCCTGGGAGAAAAACTGTTTTTT
>NA|TRBD1|TRBJ1-2|TRBV2
CATGTGANYGYTF
TGTGCCACCGGGACAGGGGCTAACTATGGCTACACCTTC
>NA|NA|TRBJ1-1|TRBV5-4
CASSRGPGTELNTEAFF
TGTGCCAGCAGCCGGGGACCCGGGACTGAGCTGAACACTGAAGCTTTCTTT
>NA|TRBD2|TRBJ2-1|TRBV6-1
CASRAPGGYNEQFF
TGTGCCAGCAGGGCCCCGGGAGGGTACAATGAGCAGTTCTTC
>NA|NA|TRBJ1-6|TRBV4-1
CASSPSTSSYNSPLHF
TGCGCCAGCAGCCCATCAACGAGCTCCTATAATTCACCCCTCCACTTT
>NA|TRBD2|TRBJ2-7|TRBV5-4
CASSPQPGGGVEQYF
TGTGCCAGCAGCCCCCAACCGGGGGGAGGAGTCGAGCAGTACTTC
>NA|TRBD2|TRBJ2-3|TRBV7-9
CASSLPSGEADTDTQYF
TGTGCCAGCAGCTTACCGAGCGGGGAAGCCGACACAGATACGCAGTATTTT
>NA|TRBD1|TRBJ1-2|TRBV7-3
CASSPGGTGNYGYTF
TGTGCCAGCAGCCCGGGCGGGACAGGGAACTATGGCTACACCTTC
>few|TRBD2|TRBJ2-5|TRBV28
CASSSRLAGGRETQYF
TGTGCCAGCAGTTCAAGACTAGCGGGAGGAAGAGAGACCCAGTACTTC
>few|NA|TRBJ1-3|TRBV6-1
CASSGFGESDSGNTIYF
TGTGCCAGCAGTGGCTTCGGCGAGAGCGACTCTGGAAACACCATATATTTT
>NA|NA|TRBJ2-2|TRBV27
CASSFYRGELFF
TGTGCCAGCAGTTTCTACCGGGGGGAGCTGTTTTTT
>few|NA|TRBJ1-6|TRBV27
CASSFTHGGNSPLHF
TGTGCCAGCAGTTTTACACACGGGGGGAATTCACCCCTCCACTTT
>NA|TRBD2|TRBJ2-7|TRBV4-1
CASSQQALGLAIDYEQYF
TGCGCCAGCAGCCAACAAGCCCTTGGACTAGCAATAGACTACGAGCAGTACTTC
>NA|TRBD1|TRBJ2-1|TRBV6-5
CASSAGTGVYNEQFF
TGTGCCAGCAGTGCCGGGACAGGGGTCTACAATGAGCAGTTCTTC
>NA|TRBD2|TRBJ2-7|TRBV6-5
CASSYLTGTSSYEQYF
TGTGCCAGCAGTTACCTAACCGGGACTAGCAGTTACGAGCAGTACTTC
>NA|NA|TRBJ1-2|TRBV30
CAWSKFDGSRTTF
TGTGCCTGGAGTAAATTCGATGGATCTAGGACTACCTTC
>NA|NA|TRBJ1-5|TRBV18
CASSPSAGLDKRPQHF
TGTGCCAGCTCACCATCGGCCGGGTTGGATAAACGGCCCCAGCATTTT
>NA|NA|TRBJ2-3|TRBV6-5
CASSLTLASDTRYF
TGTGCCAGCAGCCTCACTCTAGCGTCAGATACGCGGTATTTT
>NA|NA|TRBJ2-2|TRBV4-2
CASSQEGDGELFF
TGTGCCAGCAGCCAAGAAGGGGACGGGGAGCTGTTTTTT
>NA|NA|TRBJ2-3|TRBV2
CASSEQRGAGGTDTQYF
TGTGCCAGCAGTGAGCAACGGGGGGCGGGGGGCACAGATACGCAGTATTTT
>NA|TRBD1|TRBJ1-4|TRBV28
CASSFRDSVNEKLFF
TGTGCCAGCAGTTTTAGGGACAGCGTTAATGAAAAACTGTTTTTT
>NA|TRBD2|TRBJ2-5|TRBV27
CASSLSSSGTIETQYF
TGTGCCAGCAGTTTAAGTAGTAGCGGGACGATCGAGACCCAGTACTTC
>once|TRBD2|TRBJ2-5|TRBV5-1
CAGSPVSGRETQYF
TGCGCCGGCAGCCCGGTTAGCGGGAGGGAGACCCAGTACTTC
>NA|TRBD1|TRBJ1-2|TRBV28
CASSYFTGANYGYTF
TGTGCCAGCAGCTACTTCACAGGGGCTAACTATGGCTACACCTTC
>NA|NA|TRBJ1-1|TRBV19
CASRSTGLGTEAFF
TGTGCCAGTAGATCAACAGGGTTAGGGACTGAAGCTTTCTTT
>NA|NA|TRBJ1-2|TRBV5-1
CASSLSGAIRYTF
TGCGCCAGCAGCTTGTCAGGGGCCATCCGCTACACCTTC
>NA|TRBD1|TRBJ2-7|TRBV7-9
CASSLGQGSLSYEQYF
TGTGCCAGCAGCTTAGGACAGGGATCCCTCTCCTACGAGCAGTACTTC